The 8 T cell receptor beta chains below all came from one sample that was sequenced in a study of human T cells and chemical hapten exposure. TCRdb reprocessed the RACE reads with MiXCR, giving one entry per CDR3 protein. The sample consists of approximately 87,000 distinct CDR3 sequences, 10% to 12% of them appearing once. Described time point: patch test 2, 6 weeks after DPC sensitization. Treatment in this sample: therapeutic diphenylcyclopropenone sensitization with weekly scalp DPC. The sample consisted of whole blood, taken in connection with sensitization to the hapten diphenylcyclopropenone (DPC). All receptors come from a woman aged 40 to 49 with alopecia areata. Some clones in this sample may be carry-over from other donors' samples.

This clonotype has more than one count but fewer than ten. The chain carries TRBV25-1 and TRBJ2-1, with D possibly being TRBD1 (5 bases). The CDR3 sequence is 16 residues long. Trimming removed 6 bases from V and 0 bases from J, with 15 bases in between. CDR1 and CDR2 (germline): MGHDK, SYGVNS. CDR3 sequence reads: CASSVRQFTSYNEQFF. CDR3 bases: TGTGCCAGCAGCGTTAGACAGTTCACCTCCTACAATGAGCAGTTCTTC.

In its sample, this clonotype was seen a few times. The chain uses TRBV6-6 and TRBJ1-6; 8 nucleotides align to TRBD1. This CDR3 region has 15 residues. Germline V gives CDR1 MNHNY, CDR2 SVGAGI (reference sequence). V lost 5 bases, J lost 4 bases, and 4 bases stayed unmatched. The CDR3 DNA reads as TGTGCCAGCAGTCCCGACAGGGGATATAATTCACCCCTCCACTTT. Translation: CASSPDRGYNSPLHF.

The chain employs TRBV6-2 or TRBV6-3 and TRBJ2-7; 7 bases fit TRBD2. This CDR3 is 15 amino acids long. Germline-derived CDR1 and CDR2 are MNHEY and SVGEGT. Losses at the gene ends were 0 bases for V and 3 bases for J; bases not matched to a gene: 5. The chain's CDR3 is CASSYSAGEDYEQYF. The CDR3 DNA is TGTGCCAGCAGTTACTCCGCGGGGGAAGACTACGAGCAGTACTTC.

This chain links TRBV5-4 with TRBJ2-5, with a weak D call TRBD1 (6 bases). With 1 base removed from V and 0 bases from J, the gap between germline ends came to 10 bases. The germline CDR1 and CDR2 sequences are SGHNT and YYREEE (reference sequence). This CDR3 is 15 amino acids long. The CDR3, as DNA: TGTGCCAGCAGCTTGAAGACAGGCTACCAAGAGACCCAGTACTTC. It codes for CASSLKTGYQETQYF.

This clonotype came up once. One end of the junction varies from germline; a read error may be responsible. The chain combines TRBV7-3 with TRBJ1-2; TRBD1 matches 7 bases. The CDR3 runs to 14 residues. From germline, CDR1 is SGHTA and CDR2 FQGTGA. The CDR3 DNA reads as TGTGCCAGCAGCTTAACGACAGGGCTCTATGGCTACTCCTTC. Protein product: CASSLTTGLYGYSF.

This clonotype was recorded many times. The V gene is TRBV4-3, the J gene TRBJ1-2; D perhaps matches TRBD1 (5 bases). The CDR3 spans 15 residues. V lost 2 bases to trimming and J lost 5 bases, with 15 bases between them. From germline, CDR1 is LGHNA and CDR2 YSLEER. CDR3 coding DNA: TGCGCCAGCAGCCAATCCAACTCAGGGAATTATGGCTACACCTTC. Its translation is CASSQSNSGNYGYTF.

This clonotype occurred many times. The V call is TRBV6-5, the J call TRBJ1-2; weak D call: TRBD1 (6 bases). Germline V gives CDR1 MNHEY, CDR2 SVGAGI. V was trimmed by 3 bases and J by 3 bases, leaving 11 bases between them. This CDR3 has 14 amino acids. CDR3 loop: CASSYTGRDYGYTF. CDR3 coding DNA: TGTGCCAGCAGTTATACAGGGAGGGACTATGGCTACACCTTC.

The rearrangement joins TRBV2 to TRBJ1-6, with unresolved D. CDR1 and CDR2 from the germline V gene are SNHLY and FYNNEI. Trimming stripped 8 bases from V and 11 bases from J, with 19 bases between. The length of the CDR3 is 14 residues. The CDR3 coding sequence is TGTGCCAGCGGCCCTAGGGCCTTTGAGGCACCCCTCCACTTT. Protein sequence: CASGPRAFEAPLHF.